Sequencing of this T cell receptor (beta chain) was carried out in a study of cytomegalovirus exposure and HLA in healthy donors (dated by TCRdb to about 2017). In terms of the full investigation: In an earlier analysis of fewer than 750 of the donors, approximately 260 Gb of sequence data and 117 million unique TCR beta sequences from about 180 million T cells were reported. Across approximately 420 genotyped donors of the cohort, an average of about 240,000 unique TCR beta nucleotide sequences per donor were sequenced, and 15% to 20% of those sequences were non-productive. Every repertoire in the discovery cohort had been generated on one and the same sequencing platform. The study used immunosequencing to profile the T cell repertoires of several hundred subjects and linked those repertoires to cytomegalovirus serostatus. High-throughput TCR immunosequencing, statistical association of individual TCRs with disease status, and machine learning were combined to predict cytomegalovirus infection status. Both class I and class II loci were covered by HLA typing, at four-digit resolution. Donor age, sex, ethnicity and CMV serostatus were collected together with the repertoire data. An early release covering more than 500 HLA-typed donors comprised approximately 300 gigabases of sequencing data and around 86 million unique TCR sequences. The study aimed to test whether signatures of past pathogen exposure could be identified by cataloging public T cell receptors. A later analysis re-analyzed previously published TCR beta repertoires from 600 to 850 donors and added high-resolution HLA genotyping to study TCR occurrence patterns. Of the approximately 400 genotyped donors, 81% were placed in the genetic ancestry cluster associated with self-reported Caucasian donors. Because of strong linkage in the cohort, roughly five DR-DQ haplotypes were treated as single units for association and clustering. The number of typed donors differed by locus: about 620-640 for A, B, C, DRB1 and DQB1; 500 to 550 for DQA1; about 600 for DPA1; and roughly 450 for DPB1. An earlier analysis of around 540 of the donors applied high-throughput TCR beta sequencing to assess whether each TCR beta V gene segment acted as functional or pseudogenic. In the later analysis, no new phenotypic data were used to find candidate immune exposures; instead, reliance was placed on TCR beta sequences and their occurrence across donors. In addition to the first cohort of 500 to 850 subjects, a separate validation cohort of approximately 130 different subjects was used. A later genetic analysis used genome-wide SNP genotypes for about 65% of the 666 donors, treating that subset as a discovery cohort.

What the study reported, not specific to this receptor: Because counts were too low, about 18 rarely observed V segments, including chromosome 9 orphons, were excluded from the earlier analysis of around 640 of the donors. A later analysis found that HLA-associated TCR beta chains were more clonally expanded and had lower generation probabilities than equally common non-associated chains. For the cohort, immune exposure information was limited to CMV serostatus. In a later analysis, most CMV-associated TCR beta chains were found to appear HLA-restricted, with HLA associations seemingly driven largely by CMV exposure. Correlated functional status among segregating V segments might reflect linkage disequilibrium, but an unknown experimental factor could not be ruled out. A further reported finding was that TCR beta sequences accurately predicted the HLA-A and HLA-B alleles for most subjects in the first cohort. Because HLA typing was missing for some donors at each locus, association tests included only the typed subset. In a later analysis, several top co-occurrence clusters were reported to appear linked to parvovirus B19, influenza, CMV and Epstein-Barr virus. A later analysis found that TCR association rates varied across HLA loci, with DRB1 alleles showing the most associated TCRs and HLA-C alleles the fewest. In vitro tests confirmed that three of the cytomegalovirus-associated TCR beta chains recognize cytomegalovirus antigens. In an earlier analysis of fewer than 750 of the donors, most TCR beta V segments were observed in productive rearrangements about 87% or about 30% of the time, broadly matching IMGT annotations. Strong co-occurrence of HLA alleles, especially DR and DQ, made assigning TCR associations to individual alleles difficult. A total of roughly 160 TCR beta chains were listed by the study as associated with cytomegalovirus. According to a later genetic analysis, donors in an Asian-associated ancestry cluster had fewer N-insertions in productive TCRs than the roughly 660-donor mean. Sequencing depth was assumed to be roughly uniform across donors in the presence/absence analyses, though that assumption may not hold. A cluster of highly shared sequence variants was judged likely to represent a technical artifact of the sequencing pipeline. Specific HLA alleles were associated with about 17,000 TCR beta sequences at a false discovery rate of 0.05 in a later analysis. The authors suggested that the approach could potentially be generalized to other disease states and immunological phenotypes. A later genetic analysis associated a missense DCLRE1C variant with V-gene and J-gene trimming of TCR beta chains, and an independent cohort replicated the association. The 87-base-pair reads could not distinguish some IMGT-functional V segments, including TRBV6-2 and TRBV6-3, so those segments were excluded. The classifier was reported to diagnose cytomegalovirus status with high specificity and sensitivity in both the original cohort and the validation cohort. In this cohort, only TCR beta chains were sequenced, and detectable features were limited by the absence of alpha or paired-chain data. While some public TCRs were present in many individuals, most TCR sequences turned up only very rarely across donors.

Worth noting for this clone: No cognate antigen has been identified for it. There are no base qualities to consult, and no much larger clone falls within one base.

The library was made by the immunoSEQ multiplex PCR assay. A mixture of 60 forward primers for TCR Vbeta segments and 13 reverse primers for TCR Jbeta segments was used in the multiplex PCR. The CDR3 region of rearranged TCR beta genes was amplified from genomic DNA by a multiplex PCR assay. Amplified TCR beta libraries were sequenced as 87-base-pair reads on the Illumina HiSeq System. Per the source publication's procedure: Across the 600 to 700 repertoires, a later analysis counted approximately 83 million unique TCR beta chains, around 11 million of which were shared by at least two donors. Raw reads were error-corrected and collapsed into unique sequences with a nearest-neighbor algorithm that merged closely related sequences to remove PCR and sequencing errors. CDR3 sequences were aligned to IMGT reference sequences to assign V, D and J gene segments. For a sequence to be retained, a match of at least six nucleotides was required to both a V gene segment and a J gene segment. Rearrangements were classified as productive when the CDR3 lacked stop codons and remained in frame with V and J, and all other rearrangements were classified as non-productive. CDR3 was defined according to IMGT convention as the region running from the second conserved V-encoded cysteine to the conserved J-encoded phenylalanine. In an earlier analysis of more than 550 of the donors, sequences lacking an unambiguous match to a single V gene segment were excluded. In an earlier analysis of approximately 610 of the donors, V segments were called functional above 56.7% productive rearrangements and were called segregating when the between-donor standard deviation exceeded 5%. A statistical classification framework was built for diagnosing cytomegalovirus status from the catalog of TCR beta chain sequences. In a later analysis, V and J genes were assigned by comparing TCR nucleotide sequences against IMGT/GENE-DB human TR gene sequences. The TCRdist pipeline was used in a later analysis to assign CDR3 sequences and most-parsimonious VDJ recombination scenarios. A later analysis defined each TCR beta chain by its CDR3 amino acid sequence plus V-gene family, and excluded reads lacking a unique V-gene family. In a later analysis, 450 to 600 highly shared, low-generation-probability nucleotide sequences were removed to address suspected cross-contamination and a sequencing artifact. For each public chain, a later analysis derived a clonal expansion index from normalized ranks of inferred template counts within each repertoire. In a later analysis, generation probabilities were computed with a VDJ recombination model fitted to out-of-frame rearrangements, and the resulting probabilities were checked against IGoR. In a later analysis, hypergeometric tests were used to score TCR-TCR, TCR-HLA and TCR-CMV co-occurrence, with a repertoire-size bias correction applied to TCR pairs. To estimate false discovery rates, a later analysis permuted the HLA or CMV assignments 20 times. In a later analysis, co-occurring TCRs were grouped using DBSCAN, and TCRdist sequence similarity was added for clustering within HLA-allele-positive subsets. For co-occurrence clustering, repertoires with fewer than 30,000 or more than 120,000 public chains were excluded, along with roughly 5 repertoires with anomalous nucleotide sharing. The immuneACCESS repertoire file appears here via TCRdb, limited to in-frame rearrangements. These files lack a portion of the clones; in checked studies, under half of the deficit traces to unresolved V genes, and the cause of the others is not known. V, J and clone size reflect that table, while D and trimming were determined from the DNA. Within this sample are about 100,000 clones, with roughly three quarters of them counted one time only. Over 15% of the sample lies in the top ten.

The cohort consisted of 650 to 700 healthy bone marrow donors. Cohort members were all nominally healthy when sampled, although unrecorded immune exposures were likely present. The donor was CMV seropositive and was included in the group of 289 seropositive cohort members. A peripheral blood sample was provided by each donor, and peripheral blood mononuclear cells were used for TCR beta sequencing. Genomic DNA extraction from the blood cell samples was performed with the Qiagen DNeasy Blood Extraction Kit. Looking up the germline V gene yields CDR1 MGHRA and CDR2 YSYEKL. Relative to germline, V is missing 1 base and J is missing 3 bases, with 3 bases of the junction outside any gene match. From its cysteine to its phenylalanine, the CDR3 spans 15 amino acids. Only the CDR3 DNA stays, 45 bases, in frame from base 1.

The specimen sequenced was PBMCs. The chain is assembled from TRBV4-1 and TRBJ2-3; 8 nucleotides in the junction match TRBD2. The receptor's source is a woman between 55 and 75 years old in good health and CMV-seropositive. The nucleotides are TGCGCCAGCAGCCAAGCGGGAGGGGGGACAGATACGCAGTATTTT. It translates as CASSQAGGGTDTQYF.